These 9 T cell receptor beta chains were sequenced from one sample in a study of graft-versus-host responses after intestinal transplantation. The assay was immunoSEQ multiplex PCR, and TCRdb's table has in-frame clones only and misses some. This table has tens of thousands of clones, 94% appearing once. The material was PBMCs, obtained 156 days after intestinal transplant. The source of these receptors is a human patient who received an intestinal transplant, so some T cells may come from the graft donor.

The V call is TRBV11-2, the J call TRBJ1-3; D unresolved. This CDR3 contains 15 residues. Per the germline V gene, CDR1 is SGHAT and CDR2 is FQNNGV. V lost 0 bases to trimming and J lost 9 bases, with 15 bases between them. The CDR3 DNA follows: TGTGCCAGCAGCTTAGATTCTGGGCAGTATGGCACCATATATTTT. It is translated as CASSLDSGQYGTIYF. Using reference TRBV11-2 and TRBJ1-3 for the parts outside the CDR3, the full variable domain is EAGVAQSPRYKIIEKRQSVAFWCNPISGHATLYWYQQILGQGPKLLIQFQNNGVVDDSQLPKDRFSAERLKGVDSTLKIQPAKLEDSAVYLCASSLDSGQYGTIYFGEGSWLTVV.

The chain employs TRBV21-1 and TRBJ1-2. TRBV21-1 is a known pseudogene. The CDR3 consists of 13 residues. Written as DNA, the CDR3 is TGTGCCAGCACTACCACAGCGAACTATGGCTACACCTTC. Its protein product is CASTTTANYGYTF.

CDR3 nucleotide sequence: TGTGCCAGCAGCATTAGCGGGGGGTTCTACTACGAGCAGTACTTC. Protein: CASSISGGFYYEQYF. The rearrangement uses TRBV7-2 and TRBJ2-7; 10 bases match TRBD2. V dropped 5 bases and J dropped 3; count of bases not matched to a gene: 7. Germline V CDR1 and CDR2: SGHTA, FQGNSA. The length of the CDR3 is 15 residues. Full variable domain (remainder filled in from reference TRBV7-2 and TRBJ2-7): GAGVSQSPSNKVTEKGKDVELRCDPISGHTALYWYRQSLGQGLEFLIYFQGNSAPDKSGLPSDRFSAERTGGSVSTLTIQRTQQEDSAVYLCASSISGGFYYEQYFGPGTRLTVT.

The chain carries TRBV9 and TRBJ2-2, with a weak D call TRBD1 (6 bases). This CDR3 is built from 13 residues. V was shortened by 0 bases and J by 9 bases, with 9 bases between the two germline ends. The V gene's germline CDR1 is SGDLS and CDR2 YYNGEE. The CDR3: CASSVGGPRELFF. The CDR3 bases are TGTGCCAGCAGCGTAGGGGGGCCCCGGGAGCTGTTTTTT.

V is TRBV12-5 and J is TRBJ1-1; D unresolved. From germline, CDR1 is LGHNT and CDR2 FRNRAP. The CDR3 spans 13 residues. The V and J ends lost 5 bases and 11 bases respectively, with 18 bases between them. CDR3 protein: CASGDDLSLRAFF. The DNA of the CDR3 is TGTGCTAGTGGTGACGATCTCTCCCTCCGGGCTTTCTTT.

The J gene is TRBJ2-7, the V gene TRBV27; weak D call: TRBD2 (6 bases). Trimming took 6 bases from V and 0 from J, leaving 12 bases between them. The CDR3 is made up of 14 amino acids. Germline V CDR1 and CDR2: MNHEY, SMNVEV (reference sequence). CDR3 DNA: TGTGCCAGCAGGCCGCCGGAGGGCTCCTACGAGCAGTACTTC. Translation gives CASRPPEGSYEQYF.

CDR3 in amino acids: CASSLGNRGLYEQYF. CDR3 nucleotides: TGTGCCAGCAGCTTAGGGAACAGGGGGCTTTACGAGCAGTACTTC. The chain employs TRBV7-2 and TRBJ2-7; 9 bases match TRBD1. Germline V lookup: CDR1 SGHTA, CDR2 FQGNSA. The CDR3 contains 15 residues. The ends lost 1 base at V and 4 bases at J; junction bases unmatched: 5. Looking up the rest from reference TRBV7-2 and TRBJ2-7 gives the full variable domain: GAGVSQSPSNKVTEKGKDVELRCDPISGHTALYWYRQSLGQGLEFLIYFQGNSAPDKSGLPSDRFSAERTGGSVSTLTIQRTQQEDSAVYLCASSLGNRGLYEQYFGPGTRLTVT.

The chain recombines TRBV11-2 with TRBJ2-7, with 11 nucleotides matching TRBD2. CDR1 is SGHAT, CDR2 FQNNGV, per germline. J gave up 12 bases and V 4 bases, and 2 bases lay outside the gene matches. The CDR3 has 11 residues. The CDR3: CASSSTSGRYF. CDR3 bases: TGTGCCAGCAGCTCAACTAGCGGGAGGTACTTC.

The chain has TRBV9 and TRBJ1-4, with 9 bases lining up with TRBD1. There are 16 residues in the CDR3. Germline assignment: CDR1 SGDLS and CDR2 YYNGEE. V was clipped by 5 bases and J by 8 bases; unmatched bases: 13. CDR3 loop: CASSSDKQGAGEKLFF. As DNA, the CDR3 is TGTGCCAGCAGTTCTGATAAACAGGGGGCAGGGGAAAAACTGTTTTTT.